Sequencing of this T cell receptor beta chain was carried out in a study of T cell responses to AZD1222 COVID-19 vaccine. On the study more broadly: Recipients boosted at about 4 weeks or about 12 weeks are pooled.

Study-level results: Spike-wide vaccine-associated CD4 TCRs dominated at 160-218 and 743-854. At baseline, seropositivity was found in only a handful of AZD1222 recipients.

The junction had 12 bases not matched to a gene; V was cut back by 7 bases and J by 4 bases. The CDR3 covers 15 residues. The V gene's germline CDR1 is SNHLY and CDR2 FYNNEI. Concerning this clone: Its specificity is not known.

Data came from immunoSEQ multiplex PCR; TCRdb stores just in-frame clones and leaves some out. Of around 61,000 clones listed, 80% to 90% are singletons. The chain is built from TRBV2 and TRBJ1-2; 7 nucleotides agree with TRBD1. This TCR was recovered from an adult in good health. The specimen was peripheral blood, collected on day 0 of AZD1222 vaccination. The CDR3, as DNA: TGTGCCAGCACCTCATCTCCAGGGGGACTCTATGGCTACACCTTC. It translates to CASTSSPGGLYGYTF.